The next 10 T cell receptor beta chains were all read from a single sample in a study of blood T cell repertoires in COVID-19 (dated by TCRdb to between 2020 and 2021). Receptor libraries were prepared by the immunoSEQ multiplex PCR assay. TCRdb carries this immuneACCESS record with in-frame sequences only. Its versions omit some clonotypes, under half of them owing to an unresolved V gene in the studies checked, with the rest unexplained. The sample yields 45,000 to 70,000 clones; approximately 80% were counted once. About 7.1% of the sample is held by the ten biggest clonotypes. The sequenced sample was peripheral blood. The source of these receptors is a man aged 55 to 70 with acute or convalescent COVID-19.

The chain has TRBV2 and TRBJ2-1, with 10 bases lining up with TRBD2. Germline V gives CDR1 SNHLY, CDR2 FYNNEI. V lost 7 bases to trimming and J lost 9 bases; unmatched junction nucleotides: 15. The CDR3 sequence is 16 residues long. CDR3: CASILGERGGRGEQFF. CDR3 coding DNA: TGTGCCAGCATCCTGGGGGAGCGGGGGGGCCGTGGTGAGCAGTTCTTC.

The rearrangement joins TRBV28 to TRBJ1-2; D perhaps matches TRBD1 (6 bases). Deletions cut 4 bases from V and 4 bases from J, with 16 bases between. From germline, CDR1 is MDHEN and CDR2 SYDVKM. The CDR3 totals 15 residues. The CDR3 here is CASSSPTGRGYGYTF. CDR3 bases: TGTGCCAGCAGTTCCCCCACAGGGAGGGGCTATGGCTACACCTTC.

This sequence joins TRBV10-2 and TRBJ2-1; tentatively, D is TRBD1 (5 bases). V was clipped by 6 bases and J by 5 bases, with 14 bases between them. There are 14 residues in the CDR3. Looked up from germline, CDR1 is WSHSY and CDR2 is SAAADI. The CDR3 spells CASRRTSDDNEQFF. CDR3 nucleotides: TGCGCCAGCAGAAGGACAAGCGACGACAATGAGCAGTTCTTC.

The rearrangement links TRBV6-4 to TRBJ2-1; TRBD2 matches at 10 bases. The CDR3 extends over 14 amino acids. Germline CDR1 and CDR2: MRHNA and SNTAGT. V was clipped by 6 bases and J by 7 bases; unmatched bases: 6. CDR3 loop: CASRAGTSVNEQFF. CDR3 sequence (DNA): TGTGCCAGCAGGGCCGGGACTAGCGTTAATGAGCAGTTCTTC.

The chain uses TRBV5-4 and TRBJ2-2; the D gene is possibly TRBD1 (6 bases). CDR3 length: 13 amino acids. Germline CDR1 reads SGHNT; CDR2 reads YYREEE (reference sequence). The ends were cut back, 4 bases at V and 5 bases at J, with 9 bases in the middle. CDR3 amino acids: CASSHRVTGELFF. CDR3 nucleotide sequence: TGTGCCAGCAGCCACAGGGTTACCGGGGAGCTGTTTTTT.

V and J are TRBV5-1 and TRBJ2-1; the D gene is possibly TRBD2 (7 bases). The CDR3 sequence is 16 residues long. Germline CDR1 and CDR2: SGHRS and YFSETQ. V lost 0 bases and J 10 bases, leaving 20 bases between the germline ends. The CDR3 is CASSLEGGRGLREQFF. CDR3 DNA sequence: TGCGCCAGCAGCTTGGAGGGGGGGCGTGGGTTGAGGGAGCAGTTCTTC. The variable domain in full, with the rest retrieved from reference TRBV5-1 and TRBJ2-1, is KAGVTQTPRYLIKTRGQQVTLSCSPISGHRSVSWYQQTPGQGLQFLFEYFSETQRNKGNFPGRFSGRQFSNSRSEMNVSTLELGDSALYLCASSLEGGRGLREQFFGPGTRLTVL.

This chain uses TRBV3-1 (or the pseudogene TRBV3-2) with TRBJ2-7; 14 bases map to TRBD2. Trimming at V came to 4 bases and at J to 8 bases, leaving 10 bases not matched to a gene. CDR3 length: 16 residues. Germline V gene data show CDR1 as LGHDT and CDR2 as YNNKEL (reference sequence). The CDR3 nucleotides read TGTGCCAGCAGCCGCCAGACTAGCGGGGGGGCCTTTAAGCAGTACTTC. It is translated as CASSRQTSGGAFKQYF.

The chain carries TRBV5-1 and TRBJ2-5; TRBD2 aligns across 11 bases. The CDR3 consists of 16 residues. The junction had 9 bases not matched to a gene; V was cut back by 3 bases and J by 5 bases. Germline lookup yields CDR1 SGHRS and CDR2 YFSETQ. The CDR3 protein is CASSSASGGLWETQYF. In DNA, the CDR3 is TGCGCCAGCAGCTCGGCTAGCGGGGGGTTGTGGGAGACCCAGTACTTC.

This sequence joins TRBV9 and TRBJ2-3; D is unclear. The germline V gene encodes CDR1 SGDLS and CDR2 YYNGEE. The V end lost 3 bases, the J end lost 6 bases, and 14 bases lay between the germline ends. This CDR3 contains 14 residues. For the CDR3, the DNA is TGTGCCAGCAGCGCACACGCTAGATACGATACGCAGTATTTT. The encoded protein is CASSAHARYDTQYF.

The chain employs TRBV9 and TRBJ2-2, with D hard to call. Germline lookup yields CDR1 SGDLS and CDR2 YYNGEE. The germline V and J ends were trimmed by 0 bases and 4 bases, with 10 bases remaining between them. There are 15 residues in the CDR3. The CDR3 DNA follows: TGTGCCAGCAGCGTAGTACTTGGCGGCACCGGGGAGCTGTTTTTT. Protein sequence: CASSVVLGGTGELFF.